The table lists the clone carrying this T cell receptor (beta chain) with a few counts. The antigen is unknown. The sample comes from a study of T-cell memory formation after mild COVID-19. TCR alpha and TCR beta cDNA libraries carrying sample barcodes and UMIs were produced by 5'RACE using constant-segment primers. TCRdb fed the 5' RACE reads into MiXCR, producing one record per CDR3 protein. This table holds just under 550,000 distinct CDR3 sequences, 20% found once. Whole-study results and caveats: What remained unconfirmed was the SARS-CoV-2 specificity of second-wave clones peaking on day 37. Clones shrinking between day 15 and 85 showed a balanced CD4/CD8 split, and those that grew later tilted toward CD4+. Among contracting clones, CD4+ were mainly CM/EM and CD8+ enriched in EMRA.

This CDR3 is 15 amino acids long. CDR1 is MNHEY, CDR2 SVGEGT, per germline. Trimming stripped 0 bases from V and 2 bases from J, with 10 bases between. The chain uses TRBV6-2 or TRBV6-3 and TRBJ2-5; D is unclear. The sequence was obtained from an adult woman who had mild COVID-19 (a few samples of this study predate the infection). Cell type and time point are not known. Sequencing was done on a sample of PBMCs or a T cell subset sorted from them (not recorded which). DNA of the CDR3: TGTGCCAGCAGTTACTCGACGGGCCGGCAAGAGACCCAGTACTTC. As protein: CASSYSTGRQETQYF.